The rows below give T cell receptor beta chains drawn from one sample of a study of graft-versus-host responses after intestinal transplantation. Profiling relied on immunoSEQ multiplex PCR, and the TCRdb table lists in-frame clones only, not all of them. This sample has over 90,000 clones, with roughly 93% found just once. These receptors lack a known antigen. The material was unstimulated CD8+ T cells sorted from spleen or lymph node cells, obtained before intestinal transplant. These receptors were taken from a human donor who received an intestinal transplant. CDR3s include the opening cysteine and the closing phenylalanine or tryptophan. The D gene is left open where the match is weak. Expanded clones get a size class; other rows say once, few or many, or leave the size out.

NA	TRBJ1-1	TRBV29-1	NA	CSVEVSVSPDEAFF	TGCAGCGTTGAAGTTAGTGTGAGCCCCGATGAAGCTTTCTTT
TRBD2	TRBJ2-7	TRBV9	NA	CASSPSGGAYEQYF	TGTGCCAGCAGCCCTTCGGGGGGGGCCTACGAGCAGTACTTC
NA	TRBJ2-2	TRBV5-8	NA	CASSSRDTYSDTGELFF	TGTGCCAGCAGCTCCCGGGACACCTATTCGGACACCGGGGAGCTGTTTTTT
TRBD1	TRBJ2-7	TRBV5-1	NA	CASGPRGSGGNYEQYF	TGCGCCAGCGGCCCCCGAGGCTCAGGGGGCAACTACGAGCAGTACTTC
NA	TRBJ2-2	TRBV5-4	NA	CASSLEETVTGELFF	TGTGCCAGCAGCTTGGAGGAGACAGTCACCGGGGAGCTGTTTTTT
NA	TRBJ2-2	TRBV2	NA	CASSEDPLVMNTGELFF	TGTGCCAGCAGTGAAGATCCTCTAGTCATGAACACCGGGGAGCTGTTTTTT
NA	TRBJ2-7	TRBV6-4	few	CASSDSGGRLDEQYF	TGTGCCAGCAGTGACTCCGGGGGGCGGCTGGACGAGCAGTACTTC
NA	TRBJ2-2	TRBV4-1	NA	CASSQGPPPRADTGELFF	TGCGCCAGCAGCCAAGGACCCCCACCTAGGGCAGACACCGGGGAGCTGTTTTTT
NA	TRBJ1-1	TRBV10-3	NA	CAIMMGRATEAFF	TGTGCCATCATGATGGGGAGAGCGACTGAAGCTTTCTTT
TRBD1	TRBJ2-3	TRBV11-2	NA	CASSYSRDRGATDTQYF	TGTGCCAGCAGCTACTCCCGGGACAGGGGAGCAACAGATACGCAGTATTTT
NA	TRBJ2-7	TRBV20-1	NA	CSATAHYEQYF	TGCAGTGCGACAGCGCACTACGAGCAGTACTTC
TRBD2	TRBJ2-1	TRBV7-2	NA	CASSLVTRGGINEQFF	TGTGCCAGCAGCTTAGTCACACGGGGGGGCATCAATGAGCAGTTCTTC
NA	TRBJ1-2	TRBV4-1	NA	CASSAKLAYGYTF	TGCGCCAGCAGCGCAAAATTGGCCTATGGCTACACCTTC
TRBD1	TRBJ1-1	TRBV5-6	NA	CASSFQGAEAFF	TGTGCCAGCAGCTTTCAGGGGGCTGAAGCTTTCTTT
NA	TRBJ2-5	TRBV7-9	few	CASSSPRETQYF	TGTGCCAGCAGCTCCCCAAGGGAGACCCAGTACTTC
NA	TRBJ2-1	TRBV4-1	NA	CASSPGRTAYNEQFF	TGCGCCAGCAGCCCCGGTCGTACAGCCTACAATGAGCAGTTCTTC
NA	TRBJ1-2	TRBV5-6	NA	CASSLMTDPNYGYTF	TGTGCCAGCAGCTTAATGACGGACCCTAACTATGGCTACACCTTC
NA	TRBJ2-2	TRBV9	once	CASSVVGTGELFF	TGTGCCAGCAGCGTAGTTGGTACCGGGGAGCTGTTTTTT
TRBD1	TRBJ1-1	TRBV27	NA	CASSTYGLTYLQGKTEAFF	TGTGCCAGCAGTACATATGGATTGACCTACTTACAGGGGAAAACTGAAGCTTTCTTT
NA	TRBJ2-7	TRBV27	NA	CASSFGAGSSYEQYF	TGTGCCAGCAGCTTCGGGGCAGGGAGCTCCTACGAGCAGTACTTC
TRBD1	TRBJ2-7	TRBV11-2	NA	CASSAGTGDREQYF	TGTGCCAGCAGCGCCGGGACAGGGGATCGCGAGCAGTACTTC
NA	TRBJ1-3	TRBV11-2	NA	CASSLVDGNTIYF	TGTGCCAGCAGCTTAGTGGACGGAAACACCATATATTTT
NA	TRBJ2-1	TRBV7-6	NA	CASSSRSGNEQFF	TGTGCCAGCAGCTCCAGGAGTGGCAATGAGCAGTTCTTC
NA	TRBJ2-7	TRBV28	NA	CASRLRQATYEQYF	TGTGCCAGCAGATTGCGACAGGCAACCTACGAGCAGTACTTC
NA	TRBJ2-7	TRBV10-1	once	CASSEDPSYEQYF	TGCGCCAGCAGTGAGGACCCCTCCTACGAGCAGTACTTC
TRBD2	TRBJ2-1	TRBV29-1	NA	CSVEGSGGLSYNEQFF	TGCAGCGTTGAGGGTAGCGGGGGCCTCTCCTACAATGAGCAGTTCTTC
NA	TRBJ1-1	TRBV4-2	once	CASSLTLEGNTEAFF	TGTGCCAGCAGCCTGACTCTCGAGGGGAACACTGAAGCTTTCTTT
TRBD1	TRBJ2-1	TRBV2	NA	CASSEWGQDLDNEQFF	TGTGCCAGCAGTGAATGGGGACAGGATCTCGACAATGAGCAGTTCTTC
TRBD2	TRBJ2-7	TRBV5-6	NA	CASSLAGVAYEQYF	TGTGCCAGCAGTCTAGCGGGGGTCGCCTACGAGCAGTACTTC
TRBD2	TRBJ2-2	TRBV4-1	NA	CASSQTSGGAGELFF	TGCGCCAGCAGCCAAACCTCCGGGGGGGCCGGGGAGCTGTTTTTT
NA	TRBJ2-1	TRBV4-1	once	CASSQRPADEQFF	TGCGCCAGCAGCCAGAGGCCGGCCGATGAGCAGTTCTTC
NA	TRBJ1-4	TRBV19	NA	CASRRGGEKLFF	TGTGCCAGTAGGCGCGGGGGGGAAAAACTGTTTTTT
NA	TRBJ2-1	TRBV14	NA	CASSLLPTAEQFF	TGTGCCAGCAGCCTCCTCCCGACGGCTGAGCAGTTCTTC
NA	TRBJ2-4	TRBV5-1	NA	CASSTSTENIQYF	TGCGCCAGCAGCACCTCCACGGAAAACATTCAGTACTTC
TRBD2	TRBJ2-1	TRBV15	NA	CAIRAGGFYNEQFF	TGTGCCATCCGCGCGGGGGGTTTCTACAATGAGCAGTTCTTC
NA	TRBJ2-7	TRBV5-6	NA	CASSSAGQLFYEQYF	TGTGCCAGCAGCTCCGCGGGACAGCTTTTCTACGAGCAGTACTTC
NA	TRBJ1-5	TRBV29-1	NA	CSVHDASGPQHF	TGCAGCGTTCATGACGCGAGCGGGCCCCAGCATTTT
NA	TRBJ2-7	TRBV5-1	NA	CASSTSGVEQYF	TGCGCCAGCAGCACCTCAGGGGTCGAGCAGTACTTC
TRBD1	TRBJ2-7	TRBV11-2	NA	CASSPGQTYEQYF	TGTGCCAGCAGCCCGGGACAGACCTACGAGCAGTACTTC
NA	TRBJ1-5	TRBV6-1	NA	CASQGQGDQPQHF	TGTGCCAGCCAAGGTCAGGGCGATCAGCCCCAGCATTTT
NA	TRBJ2-7	TRBV18	NA	CASSPPCEQYF	TGTGCCAGCTCCCCCCCCTGCGAGCAGTACTTC
NA	TRBJ2-1	TRBV7-9	once	CASSLARGGMAALYNEQFF	TGTGCCAGCAGCTTAGCGAGGGGGGGGATGGCTGCCTTATACAATGAGCAGTTCTTC
TRBD1	TRBJ1-1	TRBV7-9	NA	CASRTGANTEAFF	TGTGCCAGCCGGACAGGGGCGAACACTGAAGCTTTCTTT
NA	TRBJ2-1	TRBV4-1	NA	CTSSQVGGGPYNEQFF	TGCACCAGCAGCCAAGTAGGGGGGGGCCCCTACAATGAGCAGTTCTTC
TRBD1	TRBJ2-2	TRBV7-9	NA	CASSTTGGEDTGELFF	TGTGCCAGCAGCACGACAGGGGGCGAGGACACCGGGGAGCTGTTTTTT
NA	TRBJ1-1	TRBV21-1	NA	CASSNRRGRIPTEAFF	TGTGCCAGCAGCAATCGGAGGGGCCGTATCCCGACTGAAGCTTTCTTT
NA	TRBJ2-2	TRBV18	NA	CASSPPPGELFF	TGTGCCAGCTCACCACCTCCCGGGGAGCTGTTTTTT
NA	TRBJ2-6	TRBV5-6	once	CASSLGQPLDSGANVLTF	TGTGCCAGCAGCTTGGGGCAGCCCTTGGACTCTGGGGCCAACGTCCTGACTTTC
NA	TRBJ1-3	TRBV27	NA	CASSSGNTIYF	TGTGCCAGCAGTTCCGGAAACACCATATATTTT
NA	TRBJ2-7	TRBV4-1	few	CASSQLQGTHEQYF	TGCGCCAGCAGCCAATTGCAGGGGACCCACGAGCAGTACTTC
NA	TRBJ1-1	TRBV7-6	NA	CASSFQAGEGGTEAFF	TGTGCCAGCAGCTTTCAGGCAGGGGAAGGGGGGACTGAAGCTTTCTTT
NA	TRBJ1-5	TRBV27	once	CASSLGYNQPQHF	TGTGCCAGCAGTCTCGGGTACAATCAGCCCCAGCATTTT
TRBD1	TRBJ2-5	TRBV12-5	NA	CASGPPDRGEETQYF	TGTGCTAGTGGTCCCCCGGACAGGGGAGAAGAGACCCAGTACTTC
NA	TRBJ2-3	TRBV7-6	NA	CASSLTDTQYF	TGTGCCAGCAGCTTAACAGATACGCAGTATTTT
NA	TRBJ1-1	TRBV5-6	once	CASSLEGRTEAFF	TGTGCCAGCAGCTTGGAGGGGCGGACTGAAGCTTTCTTT
NA	TRBJ2-1	TRBV5-1	NA	CASSVSRSSYNEQFF	TGCGCCAGCAGTGTTAGTCGGAGCTCCTACAATGAGCAGTTCTTC
NA	TRBJ2-7	TRBV15	NA	CATSRDRGSLTYEQYF	TGTGCCACCAGCAGAGATAGGGGCAGTCTAACCTACGAGCAGTACTTC
NA	TRBJ1-3	TRBV11-3	NA	CASSLGQPSGNTIYF	TGTGCCAGCAGCCTCGGACAGCCCTCTGGAAACACCATATATTTT
NA	TRBJ1-4	TRBV13	NA	CASSLGEDEKLFF	TGTGCCAGCAGCTTAGGGGAGGATGAAAAACTGTTTTTT
TRBD1	TRBJ1-1	TRBV29-1	NA	CSVGQENTEAFF	TGCAGCGTCGGACAGGAGAACACTGAAGCTTTCTTT